This is a list of T cell receptor beta chains from one sample in a study of prognosis after radiotherapy for stage I lung cancer. TCRdb reprocessed the multiplex PCR reads with MiXCR, giving one entry per CDR3 protein. The sample shows about 25,000 distinct CDR3 sequences, approximately 39% of them seen only once. The source was PBMCs, collected before or after stereotactic body radiation therapy (not recorded which). These receptors came from a donor at least 50 years old with non-small cell lung cancer. The CDR3 runs from the conserved cysteine through the conserved F or W. The D gene is left open where the match is weak. Size values are once, few and many counts, or a class for expanded clones, and some rows have none.

cdr3_length clone_size d_call j_call v_call cdr3_nt cdr3_aa
14 medium-sized NA TRBJ1-2 TRBV20-1 TGCAGTGCGCGAAGGACAGCCGCTAACTATGGCTACACCTTC CSARRTAANYGYTF
11 NA NA TRBJ1-1 TRBV19 TGTGCCAGTACCGTGCCTTCTAGGGCTTTCTTT CASTVPSRAFF
14 many NA TRBJ1-2 TRBV3-1 TGTGCCAGCAGCCAACAAAGGAGAATAGATGGCTACACCTTC CASSQQRRIDGYTF
12 NA TRBD1 TRBJ2-1 TRBV5-1 TGCGCCAGCAGCTTAGGACAGGGGCAGCAGTTCTTC CASSLGQGQQFF
17 NA TRBD1 TRBJ1-1 TRBV12-3/TRBV12-4 TGTGCCAGCACCCCTACACGACAGGGGATATGGGGCACTGAAGCTTTCTTT CASTPTRQGIWGTEAFF
14 many NA TRBJ1-5 TRBV2 TGTGCCAGCTCTACCGGGCGCTCAAGGCAGCCCCAGCATTTT CASSTGRSRQPQHF
13 many TRBD2 TRBJ2-1 TRBV19 TGTGCCATCCCTAGCGGGAGAGGGAATGAGCAGTTCTTC CAIPSGRGNEQFF
16 NA NA TRBJ2-2 TRBV5-1 TGCGCCAGCAGCTGGGAAGGTAGTACCCAGGCCGGGGAGCTGTTTTTT CASSWEGSTQAGELFF
14 many TRBD1 TRBJ1-4 TRBV10-3 TGTGCCATCTCGACAGGGGGCTCTAGGGCAGAACTGTTTTTT CAISTGGSRAELFF
12 NA NA TRBJ2-7 TRBV28 TGTGCCAGCAGGACGTCGGACTACGAGCAGTACTTC CASRTSDYEQYF
14 many NA TRBJ1-1 TRBV10-3 TGTGCCACCACCAAAGGCTACTTGAACACTGAAGCTTTCTTT CATTKGYLNTEAFF
11 medium-sized NA TRBJ2-1 TRBV27 TGTGCCACCTCTCAGGGAGGTGAGCAGTTCTTC CATSQGGEQFF
13 NA TRBD1 TRBJ2-2 TRBV20-1 TGCAGCGGTGGGGACAGGGTCACCGGGGGGCTGTTTTTT CSGGDRVTGGLFF
12 NA NA TRBJ2-7 TRBV2 TGTGCCAGCACCCTAGATGCGGGGGAGCAGTACTTC CASTLDAGEQYF
14 NA TRBD2 TRBJ2-1 TRBV12-3/TRBV12-4 TGTGCCAGCAGCGCCGGTACTAGCGTTTATGAGCAGTTCTTC CASSAGTSVYEQFF
15 many NA TRBJ2-1 TRBV5-1 TGCGCCAGCAGCCCCACTAGGGCCCCTCTCAATGAGCAGTTCTTC CASSPTRAPLNEQFF
11 many NA TRBJ1-1 TRBV2 TGTGCCAGCAGTGGTTCATATGAGGAACTCTTT CASSGSYEELF
20 NA TRBD1 TRBJ2-7 TRBV6-2/TRBV6-3 TGTGCCAGCAGTTACTCTAATCTCCGTTTCCCGGGACAGGGCACGAACGAGCAGTACTTC CASSYSNLRFPGQGTNEQYF
15 medium-sized NA TRBJ2-7 TRBV5-1 TGCGCCAGCAGCTTGCTCGGAGACAGGAACTACGAGCAGTACTTC CASSLLGDRNYEQYF
16 NA TRBD1 TRBJ2-2 TRBV9 TGTGCCAGCAGCGTTCGACAGGGGGACGACACCGGGGAGCTGTTTTTT CASSVRQGDDTGELFF
15 many NA TRBJ2-1 TRBV7-3 TGTGCCAGCAGGGTCGGGACAACCCCTTTGGATGAGCAGTTCTTC CASRVGTTPLDEQFF
16 medium-sized NA TRBJ1-2 TRBV20-1 TGCAGTGCTAGTTATTTTACGGAACAGGCAAATTATGGCTACACCTTC CSASYFTEQANYGYTF
16 NA NA TRBJ2-3 TRBV24-1 TGTGCCACCAGTGACACTACGGTAGGCGGCACAGATACGCAGTATTTT CATSDTTVGGTDTQYF
13 medium-sized NA TRBJ2-3 TRBV7-3 TGTGCCAGCAGCTTCCGAAAGACAGATACGCAGTATTTT CASSFRKTDTQYF
17 many TRBD2 TRBJ2-2 TRBV4-2 TGTGCCAGCAGCCAACTAAGCGGGAGTGGGGACACCGGGGAGCTGTTTTTT CASSQLSGSGDTGELFF
12 many NA TRBJ2-2 TRBV19 TGTGCCAGTAGTACTTCAGCACGGGAGCTGTTTTTT CASSTSARELFF